This entry lists 8 T cell receptor beta chains sequenced from one sample in a study of T-cell reconstitution after alpha-beta-depleted transplantation in children. Unique molecular identifiers were used to barcode this TCRbeta library. MiXCR, run by TCRdb on the PCR reads, gives a single entry per CDR3 protein. The data hold hundreds of thousands of distinct CDR3 sequences, with approximately 32% observed a single time. The sample consisted of PBMCs from the stem cell graft donor, taken from the stem cell graft. These receptors came from a human donor who donated a stem cell graft to a child with aplastic anemia.

The chain links TRBV29-1 to TRBJ1-1; TRBD1 is a possible D gene (5 bases). V was cut by 7 bases and J by 0 bases, with 15 bases left in between. The CDR3 loop spans 14 amino acids. Germline assignment: CDR1 SQVTM and CDR2 ANQGSEA. CDR3 sequence (DNA): TGCAGCGCCCGAGGGGAGGGGATGAACACTGAAGCTTTCTTT. Translated, it gives CSARGEGMNTEAFF.

J is TRBJ1-2 and V is TRBV7-2; tentatively, D is TRBD1 (5 bases). Trimming shortened V by 5 bases and J by 6 bases, and 13 bases separated the two germline ends. Germline V gene data show CDR1 as SGHTA and CDR2 as FQGNSA. The CDR3 totals 13 residues. The CDR3 loop is CASSPGLPHGYTF. CDR3 bases: TGTGCCAGCAGCCCGGGGCTTCCTCATGGCTACACCTTC.

CDR3 in amino acids: CASSRDRSTKYF. The CDR3 DNA follows: TGTGCCAGCTCACGGGACAGGAGCACGAAGTATTTT. This chain connects TRBV18 to TRBJ2-3; 8 bases are a match to TRBD1. V was clipped by 4 bases and J by 13 bases; unmatched bases: 7. The germline V gene encodes CDR1 KGHSH and CDR2 LQKENI. CDR3 length: 12 residues.

The J gene is TRBJ1-2, the V gene TRBV21-1; no DNA check was done on the table's D call, TRBD1. TRBV21-1 is a pseudogene locus. CDR3 length equals 15 residues. Here the CDR3 reads CASSSGTAAFDGYTF. CDR3 in DNA: TGTGCCAGCAGCAGTGGGACAGCCGCCTTTGATGGCTACACCTTC.

CDR3 DNA: TGTGCCAGCAGTTTAAACAGGGCGGGCGGAGAGCAGTACTTC. Its translation: CASSLNRAGGEQYF. This chain links TRBV28 with TRBJ2-7; the D gene is possibly TRBD1 (6 bases). Germline CDR1 is MDHEN and CDR2 is SYDVKM. Trimming cost V 2 bases and J 7 bases, with 15 bases left between them. The CDR3 is 14 residues long.

V and J are TRBV18 and TRBJ2-2, with 8 positions matching TRBD1. CDR3 length: 17 residues. The ends lost 1 base at V and 4 bases at J; junction bases unmatched: 8. Germline CDR1 and CDR2: KGHSH and LQKENI. The CDR3 region is CASSPRRQGASTGELFF. The CDR3, as DNA: TGTGCCAGCTCACCACGTAGGCAGGGGGCAAGCACCGGGGAGCTGTTTTTT. Complete variable domain (other parts from reference TRBV18 and TRBJ2-2): NAGVMQNPRHLVRRRGQEARLRCSPMKGHSHVYWYRQLPEEGLKFMVYLQKENIIDESGMPKERFSAEFPKEGPSILRIQQVVRGDSAAYFCASSPRRQGASTGELFFGEGSRLTVL.

The J gene is TRBJ2-3, the V gene TRBV15, with 9 bases aligning to TRBD2. Germline values: CDR1 LNHNV, CDR2 YYDKDF (reference sequence). The CDR3 loop spans 18 amino acids. Unmatched junction bases numbered 14, after V lost 5 bases and J lost 2 bases. DNA of the CDR3: TGTGCCACCAGCTTACCAACCGAGGGCGGGAGGGACACAGATACGCAGTATTTT. It is translated as CATSLPTEGGRDTDTQYF.

This clonotype came up a few times. The rearrangement uses TRBV29-1 and TRBJ2-3; 9 bases map to TRBD2. Per germline, CDR1 SQVTM and CDR2 ANQGSEA. This CDR3 is built from 13 residues. With 4 bases clipped from V and 8 bases from J, the junction kept 7 bases outside the gene matches. CDR3 amino acids: CSVGGTSSLTQYF. In DNA, the CDR3 is TGCAGCGTTGGCGGGACTAGCTCTCTTACGCAGTATTTT.